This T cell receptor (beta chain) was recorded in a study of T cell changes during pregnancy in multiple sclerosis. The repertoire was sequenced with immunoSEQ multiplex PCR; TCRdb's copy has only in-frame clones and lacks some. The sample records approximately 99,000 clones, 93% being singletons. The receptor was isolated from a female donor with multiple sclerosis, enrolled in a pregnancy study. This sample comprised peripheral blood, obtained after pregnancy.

For the CDR3, the DNA is TGTGCCAGTAGTAAGAGGGGCAGGGGTTTCGCGAACACCGGGGAGCTGTTTTTT. Its translation: CASSKRGRGFANTGELFF. V and J are TRBV19 and TRBJ2-2, with D possibly TRBD1 on 6 matching bases. The CDR3 consists of 18 residues. The germline gives CDR1 LNHDA, CDR2 SQIVND (reference sequence). V gave up 4 bases and J gave up 0 bases, with 18 bases separating them.